These 26 T cell receptor beta chains were sequenced from one sample in a study of cytomegalovirus exposure and HLA in healthy donors. The PCR was carried out with 60 Vbeta primers and 13 Jbeta primers. Repertoires were generated with immunoSEQ multiplex PCR, while TCRdb's copy carries only in-frame clones and drops some. The table records around 150,000 clones, around 79% of them present only once. The specimen was PBMCs. The receptors originated from a male donor in good health and CMV-seronegative.

Points on this clone: One end of the junction varies from germline; a read error may be responsible. The chain joins TRBV27 to TRBJ2-7; 12 bases align to TRBD2. Germline V gives CDR1 MNHEY, CDR2 SMNVEV (reference sequence). This CDR3 contains 16 residues. The CDR3 loop is CARRTRLAGDPYEQYF. The CDR3 region has the DNA TGTGCCCGCAGAACTCGACTAGCGGGGGATCCCTACGAGCAGTACTTC.

About this clone: One end of the junction varies from germline; a read error may be responsible. The chain uses TRBV7-9 and TRBJ2-2; 7 positions match TRBD2. The CDR3 has 14 residues. Per the germline V gene, CDR1 is SEHNR and CDR2 is FQNEAQ (reference sequence). The CDR3: CSSSLVRGSGELFF. The CDR3 DNA reads TGTTCCAGCAGCTTAGTGCGGGGGTCCGGGGAGCTGTTTTTT. The whole variable domain, remainder taken from reference TRBV7-9 and TRBJ2-2, is DTGVSQNPRHKITKRGQNVTFRCDPISEHNRLYWYRQTLGQGPEFLTYFQNEAQLEKSRLLSDRFSAERPKGSFSTLEIQRTEQGDSAMYLCSSSLVRGSGELFFGEGSRLTVL.

On this clone itself: Other DNA sequences within the sample encode an identical CDR3. The rearrangement joins TRBV10-1 to TRBJ2-1; the match to TRBD2 covers 11 bases. Germline values: CDR1 WNHNN, CDR2 SYGVQD (reference sequence). The V and J ends lost 2 bases and 5 bases, in that order; junction bases with no gene match: 2. The length of the CDR3 is 15 residues. CDR3 loop: CASSEPGLADNEQFF. The CDR3 region has the DNA TGCGCCAGCAGTGAGCCGGGACTAGCGGACAATGAGCAGTTCTTC.

V is TRBV18 and J is TRBJ2-7; TRBD2 aligns across 13 bases. The germline CDR1 and CDR2 sequences are KGHSH and LQKENI. With 3 bases clipped from V and 5 bases from J, the junction kept 7 bases outside the gene matches. The CDR3 contains 16 residues. In DNA, the CDR3 is TGTGCCAGCTCACCCTGGACTAGCGGGAGTTCCCACGAGCAGTACTTC. The encoded protein is CASSPWTSGSSHEQYF.

The chain recombines TRBV11-2 with TRBJ2-7, with 12 bases that match TRBD2. Germline CDR1 SGHAT, CDR2 FQNNGV. With V trimmed by 1 base and J by 2 bases, 9 bases remained unmatched. The CDR3 spans 18 residues. CDR3 in DNA: TGTGCCAGCAGCTTAGCTCCTAGCGGGGGGGCCTCCGCCTACGAGCAGTACTTC. It translates to CASSLAPSGGASAYEQYF.

This clone was seen more than once but under ten times. The chain is built from TRBV12-5 and TRBJ2-7; 11 bases agree with TRBD1. V was pared by 6 bases and J by 2 bases, with 9 bases of the junction left unmatched. The germline gives CDR1 LGHNT, CDR2 FRNRAP. The CDR3 is 16 amino acids. The CDR3 DNA reads TGTGCTAGTGGCCCGGGACAGGGGGTGGTGACCTACGAGCAGTACTTC. Translation gives CASGPGQGVVTYEQYF.

The rearrangement uses TRBV6-4 and TRBJ2-1; 9 nucleotides align to TRBD2. This CDR3 is 19 amino acids long. Germline V gene sequence: CDR1 MRHNA, CDR2 SNTAGT. Trimming at V came to 4 bases and at J to 9 bases, leaving 22 bases not matched to a gene. This CDR3 reads CASSGRRVAGAPGYTEQFF. In DNA, the CDR3 is TGTGCCAGCAGTGGGAGGCGAGTAGCGGGGGCCCCGGGATATACTGAGCAGTTCTTC.

The chain combines TRBV30 with TRBJ1-2; no clear D. Germline-derived CDR1 and CDR2 are GTSNPN and SVGIG (reference sequence). The CDR3 totals 15 residues. V was cut by 2 bases and J by 5 bases, with 18 bases left in between. The CDR3 region is CAWSTAIPRVYGYTF. In nucleotides, the CDR3 is TGTGCCTGGAGTACGGCCATCCCTCGGGTTTATGGCTACACCTTC.

The genes are TRBV5-1 and TRBJ2-2; no definite D call. The CDR3 has 15 amino acids. V lost 1 base and J 1 base, leaving 8 bases between the germline ends. CDR1 is SGHRS, CDR2 YFSETQ, per germline. The CDR3 here is CASSLSGLNTGELFF. The CDR3 DNA follows: TGCGCCAGCAGCTTGAGTGGCTTGAACACCGGGGAGCTGTTTTTT.

The V call is TRBV4-1, the J call TRBJ1-5; D not resolved. Germline V lookup: CDR1 MGHRA, CDR2 YSYEKL. This CDR3 region has 15 residues. V was trimmed by 1 base and J by 4 bases, leaving 11 bases between them. In DNA form, the CDR3 reads TGCGCCAGCAGCCAAGGGTCGATACTGAATCAGCCCCAGCATTTT. Protein product: CASSQGSILNQPQHF.

There are a few counts of this clone. CDR3 amino acids: CASSTPASGTAYEQYF. The CDR3 DNA sequence: TGTGCCAGTAGTACCCCAGCCAGCGGTACGGCCTACGAGCAGTACTTC. The chain carries TRBV19 and TRBJ2-5, with D maybe TRBD2 (5 bases). The J call is doubtful: the DNA matches TRBJ2-7 better. Germline V gene lookup returns CDR1 LNHDA and CDR2 SQIVND (reference sequence). This CDR3 is 16 amino acids long.

The V and J genes are TRBV19 and TRBJ2-7, with 7 bases that match TRBD1. The CDR3 consists of 15 residues. The J segment lost 3 bases and the V segment lost 3 bases, leaving 8 bases of the junction unmatched. The germline gives CDR1 LNHDA, CDR2 SQIVND (reference sequence). The CDR3, as DNA: TGTGCCAGTAGTATGGGCTGGGACAGTTACTACGAGCAGTACTTC. Protein sequence: CASSMGWDSYYEQYF.

This clone has only a few counts. V usage is TRBV5-6 and J usage is TRBJ1-3, with TRBD1 matching over 8 bases. The CDR3 loop spans 15 amino acids. Losses at the gene ends were 3 bases for V and 2 bases for J; bases not matched to a gene: 4. Germline V gene sequence: CDR1 SGHDT, CDR2 YYEEEE. The DNA of the CDR3 is TGTGCCAGCAGCTCACAGGGGGTTACTGGAAACACCATATATTTT. It is translated as CASSSQGVTGNTIYF.

The chain combines TRBV28 with TRBJ1-2; D is unresolved. This CDR3 spans 14 amino acids. Trimming left V 6 bases short and J 4 bases short, with 15 bases between. Germline lookup yields CDR1 MDHEN and CDR2 SYDVKM. The CDR3 sequence is CASSSFRAVYGYTF. The CDR3 nucleotides read TGTGCCAGCAGCTCTTTCCGAGCGGTCTATGGCTACACCTTC.

The gene calls are TRBV9 and TRBJ2-3; 9 nucleotides align to TRBD2. The ends lost 3 bases at V and 1 base at J; junction bases unmatched: 6. The CDR3 sequence is 16 residues long. Germline V gene data show CDR1 as SGDLS and CDR2 as YYNGEE. Here the CDR3 reads CASSGVAGGRTDTQYF. As DNA, the CDR3 is TGTGCCAGCAGCGGTGTGGCGGGAGGGCGCACAGATACGCAGTATTTT.

This rearrangement joins TRBV4-3 to TRBJ2-7, with D possibly matching TRBD2 (5 bases). Germline V gene lookup returns CDR1 LGHNA and CDR2 YSLEER. The CDR3 consists of 13 residues. Between the trimmed V and J ends, which lost 3 bases and 1 base, there was a span of 7 bases. The DNA for the CDR3 is TGCGCCAGCAGCCACGGGATTTCCTACGAGCAGTACTTC. Translated, it gives CASSHGISYEQYF.

The V gene is TRBV5-5, the J gene TRBJ1-1; tentatively, D is TRBD1 (5 bases). Germline values: CDR1 SGHKS, CDR2 YYEKEE (reference sequence). This CDR3 region has 13 residues. The V and J ends lost 2 bases and 8 bases respectively, with 13 bases between them. CDR3 nucleotide sequence: TGTGCCAGCAGCTTCCAGGGAGGACTCGAAGCTTTCTTT. Its translation: CASSFQGGLEAFF.

The genes are TRBV5-6 and TRBJ2-7; maybe TRBD2 (5 bases). V lost 4 bases, J lost 3 bases, and 11 bases lay in between. The germline V gene encodes CDR1 SGHDT and CDR2 YYEEEE. This CDR3 region has 13 residues. The CDR3 loop is CASSRISVYEQYF. In nucleotides, the CDR3 is TGTGCCAGCAGCCGAATTAGCGTCTACGAGCAGTACTTC.

The chain employs TRBV19 and TRBJ1-5; weak D call: TRBD1 (6 bases). V dropped 4 bases and J dropped 0 bases, with 10 bases sitting between them. The CDR3 extends over 15 amino acids. Germline V lookup: CDR1 LNHDA, CDR2 SQIVND (reference sequence). CDR3 sequence: CASSRTVYSNQPQHF. In nucleotides, the CDR3 is TGTGCCAGTAGTAGGACAGTTTATAGCAATCAGCCCCAGCATTTT.

This clone has more than one count but fewer than ten. The chain joins TRBV9 to TRBJ1-2, with 9 bases matching TRBD1. Germline CDR1 reads SGDLS; CDR2 reads YYNGEE. The J segment lost 4 bases and the V segment lost 6 bases, leaving 7 bases of the junction unmatched. The CDR3 is 14 amino acids. CDR3 sequence reads: CASTRTGDIYGYTF. In nucleotides, the CDR3 is TGTGCCAGCACCCGGACAGGGGACATCTATGGCTACACCTTC.

This clone was seen a few times. The chain links TRBV19 to TRBJ1-1; TRBD1 agrees at 8 bases. Germline loops: CDR1 LNHDA, CDR2 SQIVND (reference sequence). V shed 7 bases and J 4 bases; nucleotides not matched to a gene: 8. The length of the CDR3 is 14 residues. The DNA for the CDR3 is TGTGCCAGTACCGCGGGACAGGCCTTCACTGAAGCTTTCTTT. Translating gives CASTAGQAFTEAFF.

The V and J genes are TRBV6-5 and TRBJ1-3; 9 bases align to TRBD1. This CDR3 region has 15 residues. Germline V gene data show CDR1 as MNHEY and CDR2 as SVGAGI. Trimming removed 6 bases from V and 1 base from J; junction bases left unmatched: 4. CDR3 sequence reads: CASSVGTGSGNTIYF. CDR3 nucleotides: TGTGCCAGCAGCGTCGGGACAGGGTCTGGAAACACCATATATTTT.

The V gene is TRBV2, the J gene TRBJ2-7; a weak D match, TRBD2 (6 bases). Deletions cut 1 base from V and 7 bases from J, with 17 bases between. The CDR3 covers 15 residues. Germline lookup yields CDR1 SNHLY and CDR2 FYNNEI. The CDR3 here is CASSEEVQGGREQYF. The CDR3 nucleotides are TGTGCCAGCAGTGAAGAGGTTCAGGGTGGGAGGGAGCAGTACTTC.

This clone was detected a few times. The genes are TRBV18 and TRBJ2-7, with D possibly being TRBD2 (5 bases). The CDR3 spans 13 residues. With 2 bases removed from V and 2 bases from J, the gap between germline ends came to 7 bases. Germline loops: CDR1 KGHSH, CDR2 LQKENI. The CDR3 DNA reads TGTGCCAGCTCACCAGAGGGAGCCTACGAGCAGTACTTC. Residues: CASSPEGAYEQYF.

Concerning this clone itself: The junction differs from germline at one of its ends, possibly a read error. V and J are TRBV30 and TRBJ2-7; D gene unclear. The CDR3 is made up of 12 amino acids. CDR1 is GTSNPN and CDR2 is SVGIG in the germline V gene (reference sequence). CDR3 protein: CAWSDYSHEQYF. DNA for the CDR3: TGTGCCTGGAGTGACTACTCCCACGAGCAGTACTTC.

This clone was observed a single time. V and J are TRBV5-8 and TRBJ1-1, with D unclear. This CDR3 contains 15 residues. Per the germline V gene, CDR1 is SGHTS and CDR2 is YDEGEE. V shed 0 bases and J shed 4 bases, with 13 bases lying between them. This CDR3 is CASSLGDTLSTEAFF. Written as DNA, the CDR3 is TGTGCCAGCAGCTTGGGCGACACCCTGAGCACTGAAGCTTTCTTT.